This TCR beta chain was identified during a study of T-cell memory formation after mild COVID-19. Study information: The study found TCR clusters largely donor specific.

As regards this clonotype: Antigen specificity is unknown.

Notes on the study in general: Whereas later expanders leaned CD4+, clones contracting day 15 to 85 showed a balanced CD4/CD8 makeup.

5'RACE with constant-segment primers built TCRalpha and TCRbeta cDNA libraries with UMIs. TCRdb re-called the 5' RACE reads with MiXCR, one entry per CDR3 protein. The sample consists of around 340,000 distinct CDR3 sequences, under 15% of them appearing once. This sequence was found in a man between 18 and 35 years old who had mild COVID-19 (a few samples of this study predate the infection). Cell type and time point are not known. The sequenced material came from PBMCs or a T cell subset sorted from them (not recorded which).

The DNA for the CDR3 is TGTGCCAGCAGTTTAGGAGGGGGGGTTAACACTGAAGCTTTCTTT. Translation gives CASSLGGGVNTEAFF. The gene calls are TRBV28 and TRBJ1-1, with D perhaps TRBD1 (6 bases). CDR1 is MDHEN, CDR2 SYDVKM, per germline. The ends were cut back, 2 bases at V and 2 bases at J, with 12 bases in the middle. CDR3 length: 15 amino acids.